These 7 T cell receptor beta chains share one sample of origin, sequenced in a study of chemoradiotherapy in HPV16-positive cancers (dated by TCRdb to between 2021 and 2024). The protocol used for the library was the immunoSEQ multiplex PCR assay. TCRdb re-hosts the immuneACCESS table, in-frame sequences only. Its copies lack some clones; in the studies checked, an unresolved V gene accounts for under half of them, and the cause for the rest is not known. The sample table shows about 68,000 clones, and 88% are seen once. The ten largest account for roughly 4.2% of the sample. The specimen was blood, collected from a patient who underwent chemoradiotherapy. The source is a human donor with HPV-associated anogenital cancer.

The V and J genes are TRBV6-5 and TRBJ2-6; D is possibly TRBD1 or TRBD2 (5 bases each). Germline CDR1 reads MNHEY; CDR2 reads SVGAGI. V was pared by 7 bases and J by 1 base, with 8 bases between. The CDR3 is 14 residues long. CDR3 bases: TGTGCCAGCACTGAGGGGTCTGGGGCCAACGTCCTGACTTTC. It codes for CASTEGSGANVLTF.

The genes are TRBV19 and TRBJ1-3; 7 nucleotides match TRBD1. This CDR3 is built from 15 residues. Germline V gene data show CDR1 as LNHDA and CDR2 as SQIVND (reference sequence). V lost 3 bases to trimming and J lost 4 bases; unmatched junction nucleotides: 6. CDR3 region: CASSIDRASGNTIYF. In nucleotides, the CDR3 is TGTGCCAGTAGTATTGACAGGGCATCCGGAAACACCATATATTTT.

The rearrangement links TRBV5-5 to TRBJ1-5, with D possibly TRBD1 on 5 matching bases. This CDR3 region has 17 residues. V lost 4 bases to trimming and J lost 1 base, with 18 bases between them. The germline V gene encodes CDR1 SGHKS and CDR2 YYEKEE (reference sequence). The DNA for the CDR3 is TGTGCCAGCAGCCAAGATATAGGGGATTTGAGCAATCAGCCCCAGCATTTT. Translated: CASSQDIGDLSNQPQHF.

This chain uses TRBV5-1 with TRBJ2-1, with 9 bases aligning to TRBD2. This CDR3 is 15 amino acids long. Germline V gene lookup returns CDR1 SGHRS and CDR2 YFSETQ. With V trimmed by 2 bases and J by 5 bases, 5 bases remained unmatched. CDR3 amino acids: CASSFIAGANNEQFF. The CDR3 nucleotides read TGCGCCAGCAGCTTCATAGCGGGGGCTAACAATGAGCAGTTCTTC.

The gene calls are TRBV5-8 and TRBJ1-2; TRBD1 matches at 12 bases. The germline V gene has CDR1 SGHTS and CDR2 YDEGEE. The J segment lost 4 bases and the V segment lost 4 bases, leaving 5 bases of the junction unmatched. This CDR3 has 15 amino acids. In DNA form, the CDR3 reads TGTGCCAGCAGCCCAGGGACAGGGGGCTCCTATGGCTACACCTTC. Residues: CASSPGTGGSYGYTF.

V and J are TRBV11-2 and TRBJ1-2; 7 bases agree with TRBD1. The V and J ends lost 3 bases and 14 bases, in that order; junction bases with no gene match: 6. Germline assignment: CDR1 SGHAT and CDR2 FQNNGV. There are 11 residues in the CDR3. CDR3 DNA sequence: TGTGCCAGCAGCTTGACAGGGCTGGGTACCTTC. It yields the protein CASSLTGLGTF.

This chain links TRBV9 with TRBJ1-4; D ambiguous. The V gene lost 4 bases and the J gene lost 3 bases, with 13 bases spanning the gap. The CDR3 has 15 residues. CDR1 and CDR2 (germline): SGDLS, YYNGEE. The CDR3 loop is CASSFRDSANEKLFF. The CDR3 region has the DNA TGTGCCAGCAGCTTTCGGGATTCGGCTAATGAAAAACTGTTTTTT.